These 26 T cell receptor beta chains came from one sample sequenced in a study of blood T cell repertoires in COVID-19. Only in-frame clones appear in the TCRdb table, and some are missing; sequencing was by immunoSEQ multiplex PCR. The data contain about 110,000 clones, more than 70% of them singletons. The sample was peripheral blood. These receptors originate from a human donor in a cohort sampled during active COVID-19.

The genes are TRBV6-5 and TRBJ2-3; 8 nucleotides agree with TRBD1. The CDR3 totals 16 residues. V was pared by 4 bases and J by 4 bases, with 10 bases of the junction left unmatched. The germline V gene has CDR1 MNHEY and CDR2 SVGAGI. The CDR3, as DNA: TGTGCCAGCAGTTCCCCTGGACAGGGTCAGGCAGATACGCAGTATTTT. Translating gives CASSSPGQGQADTQYF.

The chain is built from TRBV7-2 and TRBJ2-2; 9 nucleotides agree with TRBD2. Germline CDR1 SGHTA, CDR2 FQGNSA. The CDR3 contains 16 residues. V lost 6 bases, J lost 0 bases, and 5 bases stayed unmatched. CDR3 amino acids: CASSRREGANTGELFF. CDR3 DNA: TGTGCCAGCAGTAGGCGGGAGGGGGCGAACACCGGGGAGCTGTTTTTT.

The CDR3 loop reads CASGLSGSYIGEQFF. CDR3 in DNA: TGCGCCAGCGGTCTTAGCGGGAGTTATATAGGTGAGCAGTTCTTC. V gene TRBV5-1 combines with J gene TRBJ2-1, with 9 nucleotides matching TRBD2. In germline, CDR1 is SGHRS, CDR2 YFSETQ. The CDR3 spans 15 residues. J was trimmed by 9 bases and V by 7 bases; bases with no gene match: 14.

V is TRBV28 and J is TRBJ1-1; D is possibly TRBD1 (6 bases). Germline CDR1 is MDHEN and CDR2 is SYDVKM. The CDR3 consists of 13 residues. Trimming left V 4 bases short and J 1 base short, with 7 bases between. The CDR3 DNA sequence: TGTGCCAGCAGTTCGGACAGGAACACTGAAGCTTTCTTT. Translating it yields CASSSDRNTEAFF.

The chain links TRBV9 to TRBJ2-3, with TRBD1 as a possible D gene (5 bases). The CDR3 covers 13 residues. V was trimmed by 4 bases and J by 3 bases, leaving 9 bases between them. Germline V lookup: CDR1 SGDLS, CDR2 YYNGEE. The CDR3 protein is CASSFRQTDTQYF. The CDR3 DNA is TGTGCCAGCAGCTTCCGACAGACAGATACGCAGTATTTT.

The genes are TRBV28 and TRBJ2-7; the match to TRBD1 covers 7 bases. The CDR3 covers 13 residues. The V segment lost 5 bases and the J segment 7 bases; nucleotides outside the gene matches: 8. Germline CDR1 is MDHEN and CDR2 is SYDVKM. CDR3 region: CASSSRGGSEQYF. The CDR3 DNA reads TGTGCCAGCAGTAGCAGAGGGGGCAGTGAGCAGTACTTC. Variable domain in full (rest from reference TRBV28 and TRBJ2-7): DVKVTQSSRYLVKRTGEKVFLECVQDMDHENMFWYRQDPGLGLRLIYFSYDVKMKEKGDIPEGYSVSREKKERFSLILESASTNQTSMYLCASSSRGGSEQYFGPGTRLTVT.

The V and J genes are TRBV7-2 and TRBJ1-2; 8 bases line up with TRBD1. Per the germline V gene, CDR1 is SGHTA and CDR2 is FQGNSA. The V segment lost 5 bases and the J segment 1 base; nucleotides outside the gene matches: 3. The CDR3 runs 14 residues. The CDR3: CASSTTGVNYGYTF. DNA for the CDR3: TGTGCCAGCAGCACGACAGGGGTTAACTATGGCTACACCTTC.

This clone was counted only a few times. The V and J genes are TRBV6-2 or TRBV6-3 and TRBJ2-1; TRBD2 might be the D (5 bases). Deletions cut 0 bases from V and 3 bases from J, with 9 bases between. This CDR3 spans 15 amino acids. CDR1 is MNHEY, CDR2 SVGEGT, per germline. CDR3 residues: CASSYSASSYNEQFF. In DNA, the CDR3 is TGTGCCAGCAGTTACTCGGCTAGCAGCTACAATGAGCAGTTCTTC.

The genes are TRBV5-8 and TRBJ1-5; D uncertain. Germline CDR1 is SGHTS and CDR2 is YDEGEE. Trimming took 7 bases from V and 2 from J, leaving 25 bases between them. The CDR3 totals 18 residues. The CDR3 reads CASDLSGALRRGNQPQHF. In DNA form, the CDR3 reads TGTGCCAGCGACCTTTCGGGAGCTCTTAGAAGGGGCAATCAGCCCCAGCATTTT.

The J gene is TRBJ1-6, the V gene TRBV10-3; 9 positions agree with TRBD1. V trimming: 2 bases; J trimming: 13 bases; junction bases outside the gene matches: 12. This CDR3 is built from 16 residues. Germline V CDR1 and CDR2: ENHRY, SYGVKD. The CDR3 region has the DNA TGTGCCATCAGTGAGGATCCCGGACAGGGGAAAATGCCCCTCCACTTT. Translation: CAISEDPGQGKMPLHF.

V gene TRBV27 combines with J gene TRBJ2-7, with 8 positions matching TRBD1. J was trimmed by 3 bases and V by 8 bases; bases with no gene match: 12. There are 15 residues in the CDR3. CDR1 and CDR2 from the germline V gene are MNHEY and SMNVEV (reference sequence). The CDR3 sequence: CASGPYRGSLYEQYF. CDR3 in DNA: TGTGCCAGCGGACCGTACAGGGGGAGCCTCTACGAGCAGTACTTC.

The chain joins TRBV7-9 to TRBJ2-1; TRBD2 agrees at 10 bases. V was pared by 4 bases and J by 5 bases, with 11 bases of the junction left unmatched. Germline CDR1 SEHNR, CDR2 FQNEAQ (reference sequence). CDR3 size: 17 residues. CDR3 sequence: CASSYLPGTSENNEQFF. The CDR3 region has the DNA TGTGCCAGCAGCTACTTACCCGGGACTAGCGAAAACAATGAGCAGTTCTTC.

This clone was observed a single time. The chain has TRBV11-2 and TRBJ2-3; a weak D match, TRBD2 (6 bases). Germline lookup yields CDR1 SGHAT and CDR2 FQNNGV. V shed 5 bases and J shed 4 bases, with 13 bases lying between them. There are 14 residues in the CDR3. CDR3 in amino acids: CASSRGDFADTQYF. CDR3 nucleotide sequence: TGTGCCAGCAGCCGCGGGGATTTCGCAGATACGCAGTATTTT.

The V call is TRBV10-3, the J call TRBJ2-5, with D possibly matching TRBD2 (7 bases). The CDR3 is 14 amino acids. With 6 bases removed from V and 2 bases from J, the gap between germline ends came to 13 bases. Looked up from germline, CDR1 is ENHRY and CDR2 is SYGVKD. CDR3 coding DNA: TGTGCCATCAGGAAGGGGGGGGATCAAGAGACCCAGTACTTC. Translating it yields CAIRKGGDQETQYF.

The V and J genes are TRBV4-2 and TRBJ2-7, with 12 nucleotides matching TRBD2. The length of the CDR3 is 17 residues. V trimming: 0 bases; J trimming: 3 bases; junction bases outside the gene matches: 6. Germline V gives CDR1 LGHNA, CDR2 YNFKEQ. The CDR3 nucleotides read TGTGCCAGCAGCCAAGAGACTAGCGGGAGTACCCTCTACGAGCAGTACTTC. It specifies CASSQETSGSTLYEQYF.

This sequence joins TRBV6-2 or TRBV6-3 and TRBJ1-5, with D uncertain. The V gene lost 3 bases and the J gene lost 3 bases, with 12 bases spanning the gap. Germline V gives CDR1 MNHEY, CDR2 SVGEGT. The CDR3 runs 15 residues. CDR3 coding DNA: TGTGCCAGCAGTTATCGCGACACCTACAATCAGCCCCAGCATTTT. Its translation is CASSYRDTYNQPQHF.

The chain carries TRBV28 and TRBJ2-7; 7 bases align to TRBD2. The germline gives CDR1 MDHEN, CDR2 SYDVKM. The CDR3 runs to 14 residues. Unmatched junction bases numbered 11, after V lost 10 bases and J lost 2 bases. CDR3 coding DNA: TGTGCCACCCAACCGACTAGCAGCCCCTACGAGCAGTACGTC. It is translated as CATQPTSSPYEQYV.

The chain has TRBV5-1 and TRBJ2-5, with 7 nucleotides matching TRBD2. Per germline, CDR1 SGHRS and CDR2 YFSETQ. The CDR3 loop spans 17 amino acids. Trimming at V came to 3 bases and at J to 2 bases, leaving 13 bases not matched to a gene. CDR3 loop: CASSWREWTLSQETQYF. The CDR3, as DNA: TGCGCCAGCAGCTGGCGGGAGTGGACTCTCTCGCAAGAGACCCAGTACTTC.

This clone was picked up one time. The genes are TRBV4-1 and TRBJ2-5; 13 nucleotides match TRBD2. Germline V gene sequence: CDR1 MGHRA, CDR2 YSYEKL. V dropped 5 bases and J dropped 0; count of bases not matched to a gene: 15. This CDR3 has 20 amino acids. The CDR3 is CASSILPALAGGWYQETQYF. The CDR3 nucleotides read TGCGCCAGCAGCATCCTCCCGGCACTAGCGGGAGGGTGGTACCAAGAGACCCAGTACTTC.

The V and J genes are TRBV28 and TRBJ2-1, with D uncertain. CDR1 and CDR2 from the germline V gene are MDHEN and SYDVKM. V lost 5 bases, J lost 7 bases, and 9 bases lay in between. The CDR3 covers 12 residues. The CDR3 bases are TGTGCCAGCAGTCTAGTCCATAATGAGCAGTTCTTC. It yields the protein CASSLVHNEQFF.

This chain uses TRBV5-6 with TRBJ1-1; D is possibly TRBD1 (5 bases). The CDR3 loop spans 13 amino acids. Deletions cut 0 bases from V and 10 bases from J, with 13 bases between. Germline values: CDR1 SGHDT, CDR2 YYEEEE. DNA of the CDR3: TGTGCCAGCAGCTTGGATAGGGGCGTGGCAGCTTTCTTT. Its translation: CASSLDRGVAAFF. Using reference TRBV5-6 and TRBJ1-1 for the parts outside the CDR3, the full variable domain is DAGVTQSPTHLIKTRGQQVTLRCSPKSGHDTVSWYQQALGQGPQFIFQYYEEEERQRGNFPDRFSGHQFPNYSSELNVNALLLGDSALYLCASSLDRGVAAFFGQGTRLTVV.

The genes are TRBV7-9 and TRBJ2-5, with TRBD2 identical over 7 bases. The CDR3 is made up of 14 amino acids. J lost 3 bases, V lost 2 bases, and 3 bases had no gene match. Germline loops: CDR1 SEHNR, CDR2 FQNEAQ (reference sequence). CDR3 coding DNA: TGTGCCAGCAGCTTAATGGGGGGGGAAGAGACCCAGTACTTC. It specifies CASSLMGGEETQYF.

The chain uses TRBV3-1 (or the pseudogene TRBV3-2) and TRBJ2-7; 7 bases match TRBD1. The CDR3 consists of 14 residues. CDR1 and CDR2 (germline): LGHDT, YNNKEL (reference sequence). J was trimmed by 3 bases and V by 1 base; bases with no gene match: 3. The CDR3, as DNA: TGTGCCAGCAGCCAAGTACCAGGGGGCTACGAGCAGTACTTC. Translated: CASSQVPGGYEQYF.

This sequence joins TRBV7-3 and TRBJ2-2; D call uncertain. V shed 3 bases and J shed 4 bases, with 9 bases lying between them. CDR1 is SGHTA, CDR2 FQGTGA, per germline. This CDR3 contains 14 residues. CDR3 bases: TGTGCCAGCAGCTTGGGCGTCTTCACCGGGGAGCTGTTTTTT. Its translation is CASSLGVFTGELFF.

This chain uses TRBV27 with TRBJ2-3; 14 bases map to TRBD2. The CDR3 spans 17 residues. J was trimmed by 1 base and V by 2 bases; bases with no gene match: 2. Germline CDR1 reads MNHEY; CDR2 reads SMNVEV (reference sequence). The CDR3 region has the DNA TGTGCCAGCAGTTTAGGACTAGCGGGAGGAGGCACAGATACGCAGTATTTT. Protein sequence: CASSLGLAGGGTDTQYF.

This clone appeared once. This chain uses TRBV7-3 with TRBJ1-2; 9 bases are shared with TRBD1. Trimming at V came to 4 bases and at J to 8 bases, leaving 5 bases not matched to a gene. CDR1 is SGHTA and CDR2 is FQGTGA in the germline V gene. This CDR3 comprises 13 residues. CDR3 bases: TGTGCCAGCAGCTCGGACAGGGGTTTGGGCTACACCTTC. The encoded protein is CASSSDRGLGYTF.